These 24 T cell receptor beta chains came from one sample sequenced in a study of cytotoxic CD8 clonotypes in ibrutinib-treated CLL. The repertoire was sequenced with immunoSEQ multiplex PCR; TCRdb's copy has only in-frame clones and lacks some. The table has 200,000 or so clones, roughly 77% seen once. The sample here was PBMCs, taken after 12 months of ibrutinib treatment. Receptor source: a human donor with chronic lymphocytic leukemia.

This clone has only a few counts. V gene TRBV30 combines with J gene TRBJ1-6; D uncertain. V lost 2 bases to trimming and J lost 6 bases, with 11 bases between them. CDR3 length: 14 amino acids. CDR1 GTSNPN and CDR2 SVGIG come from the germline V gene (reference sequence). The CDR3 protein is CAWSLGEGNSPLHF. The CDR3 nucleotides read TGTGCCTGGAGTTTGGGAGAGGGTAATTCACCCCTCCACTTT. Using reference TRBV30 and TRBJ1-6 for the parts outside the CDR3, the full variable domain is SQTIHQWPATLVQPVGSPLSLECTVEGTSNPNLYWYRQAAGRGLQLLFYSVGIGQISSEVPQNLSASRPQDRQFILSSKKLLLSDSGFYLCAWSLGEGNSPLHFGNGTRLTVT.

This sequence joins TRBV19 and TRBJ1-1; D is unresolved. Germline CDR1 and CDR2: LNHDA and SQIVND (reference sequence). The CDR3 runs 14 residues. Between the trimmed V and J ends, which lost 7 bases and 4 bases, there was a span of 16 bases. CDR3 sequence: CASTSTGKGTEAFF. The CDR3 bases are TGTGCCAGTACCTCCACCGGGAAGGGCACTGAAGCTTTCTTT.

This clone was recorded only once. CDR3 protein: CASSLDLGNEQFF. In DNA, the CDR3 is TGTGCCAGCAGCTTAGACCTAGGGAATGAGCAGTTCTTC. The genes are TRBV7-3 and TRBJ2-1, with D unresolved. The V end lost 2 bases, the J end lost 7 bases, and 9 bases lay between the germline ends. The CDR3 consists of 13 residues. CDR1 and CDR2 (germline): SGHTA, FQGTGA. The whole variable domain, filled in from reference TRBV7-3 and TRBJ2-1, reads GAGVSQTPSNKVTEKGKYVELRCDPISGHTALYWYRQSLGQGPEFLIYFQGTGAADDSGLPNDRFFAVRPEGSVSTLKIQRTERGDSAVYLCASSLDLGNEQFFGPGTRLTVL.

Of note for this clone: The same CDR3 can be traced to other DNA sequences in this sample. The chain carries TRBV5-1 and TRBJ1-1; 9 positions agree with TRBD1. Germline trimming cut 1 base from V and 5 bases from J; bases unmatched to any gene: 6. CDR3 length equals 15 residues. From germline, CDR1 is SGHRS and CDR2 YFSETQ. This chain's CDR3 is CASSLSGQGITEAFF. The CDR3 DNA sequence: TGCGCCAGCAGCTTGTCGGGACAGGGAATAACTGAAGCTTTCTTT.

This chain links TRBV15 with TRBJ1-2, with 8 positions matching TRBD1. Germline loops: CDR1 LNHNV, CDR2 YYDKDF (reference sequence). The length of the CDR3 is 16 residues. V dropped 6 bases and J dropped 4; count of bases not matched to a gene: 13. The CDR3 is CATRPLTGVGIYGYTF. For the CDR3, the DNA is TGTGCCACCAGGCCGCTGACAGGGGTTGGTATCTATGGCTACACCTTC.

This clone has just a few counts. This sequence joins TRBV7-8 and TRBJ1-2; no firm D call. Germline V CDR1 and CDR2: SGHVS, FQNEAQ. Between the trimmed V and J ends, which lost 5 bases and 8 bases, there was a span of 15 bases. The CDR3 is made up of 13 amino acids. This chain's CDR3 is CASSPDGMWGYTF. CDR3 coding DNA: TGTGCCAGCAGCCCGGACGGGATGTGGGGCTACACCTTC.

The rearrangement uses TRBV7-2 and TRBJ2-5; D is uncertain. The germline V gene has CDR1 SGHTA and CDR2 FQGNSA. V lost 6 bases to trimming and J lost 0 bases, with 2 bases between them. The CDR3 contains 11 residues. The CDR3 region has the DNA TGTGCCAGCAGACACCAAGAGACCCAGTACTTC. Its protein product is CASRHQETQYF. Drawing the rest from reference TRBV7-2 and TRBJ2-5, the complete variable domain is GAGVSQSPSNKVTEKGKDVELRCDPISGHTALYWYRQSLGQGLEFLIYFQGNSAPDKSGLPSDRFSAERTGGSVSTLTIQRTQQEDSAVYLCASRHQETQYFGPGTRLLVL.

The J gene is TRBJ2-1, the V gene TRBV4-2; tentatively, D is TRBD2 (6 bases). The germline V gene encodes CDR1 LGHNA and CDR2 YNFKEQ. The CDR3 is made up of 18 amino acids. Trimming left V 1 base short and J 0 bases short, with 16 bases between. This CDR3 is CASSQASGGASSYNEQFF. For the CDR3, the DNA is TGTGCCAGCAGCCAAGCTTCCGGCGGGGCTAGCTCCTACAATGAGCAGTTCTTC.

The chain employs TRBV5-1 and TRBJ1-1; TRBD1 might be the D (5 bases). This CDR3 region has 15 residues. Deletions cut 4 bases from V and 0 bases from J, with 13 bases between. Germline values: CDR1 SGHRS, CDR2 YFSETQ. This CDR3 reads CASSLGRLMNTEAFF. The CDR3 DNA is TGCGCCAGCAGCCTGGGACGGCTCATGAACACTGAAGCTTTCTTT.

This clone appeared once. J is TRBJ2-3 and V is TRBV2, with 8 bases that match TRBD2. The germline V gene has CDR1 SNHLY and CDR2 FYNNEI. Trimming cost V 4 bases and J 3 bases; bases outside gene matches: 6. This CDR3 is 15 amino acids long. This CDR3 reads CASSGGRTDTDTQYF. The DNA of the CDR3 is TGTGCCAGCAGTGGCGGGAGGACGGATACAGATACGCAGTATTTT.

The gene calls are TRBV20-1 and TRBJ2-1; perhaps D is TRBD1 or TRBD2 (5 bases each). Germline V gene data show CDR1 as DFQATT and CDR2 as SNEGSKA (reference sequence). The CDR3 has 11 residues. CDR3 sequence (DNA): TGCAGCGTTCGGGGCCTTAATGAGCAGTTCTTC. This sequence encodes CSVRGLNEQFF.

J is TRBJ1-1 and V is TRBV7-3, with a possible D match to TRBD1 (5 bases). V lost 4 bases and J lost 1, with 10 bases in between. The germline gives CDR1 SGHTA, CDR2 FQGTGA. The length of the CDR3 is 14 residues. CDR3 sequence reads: CASSSLGGNTEAFF. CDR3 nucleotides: TGTGCCAGCAGCTCCCTTGGGGGGAACACTGAAGCTTTCTTT.

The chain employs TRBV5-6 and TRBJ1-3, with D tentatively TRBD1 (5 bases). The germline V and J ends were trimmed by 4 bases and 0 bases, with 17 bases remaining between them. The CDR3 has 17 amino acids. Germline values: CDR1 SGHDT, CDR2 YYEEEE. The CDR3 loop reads CASSVDTRTSSGNTIYF. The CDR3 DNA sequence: TGTGCCAGCAGCGTGGACACCAGGACTTCCTCTGGAAACACCATATATTTT.

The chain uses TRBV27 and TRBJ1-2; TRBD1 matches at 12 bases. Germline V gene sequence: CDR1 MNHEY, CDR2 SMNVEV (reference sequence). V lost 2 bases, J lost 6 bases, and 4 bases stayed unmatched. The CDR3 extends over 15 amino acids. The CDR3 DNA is TGTGCCAGCAGTTTAACGGGACAGGGGGCACATGGCTACACCTTC. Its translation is CASSLTGQGAHGYTF.

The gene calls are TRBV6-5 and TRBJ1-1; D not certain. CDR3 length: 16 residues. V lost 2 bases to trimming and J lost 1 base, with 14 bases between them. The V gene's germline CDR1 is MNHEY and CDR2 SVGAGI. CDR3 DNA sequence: TGTGCCAGCAGTTACACCCCGATAAGGCGGAACACTGAAGCTTTCTTT. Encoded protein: CASSYTPIRRNTEAFF.

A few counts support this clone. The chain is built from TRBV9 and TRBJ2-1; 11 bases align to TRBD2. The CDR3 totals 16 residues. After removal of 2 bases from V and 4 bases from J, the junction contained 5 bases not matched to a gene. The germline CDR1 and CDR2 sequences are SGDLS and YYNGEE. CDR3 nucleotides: TGTGCCAGCAGCGTGCTAGCGGGGGGATCATACAATGAGCAGTTCTTC. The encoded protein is CASSVLAGGSYNEQFF.

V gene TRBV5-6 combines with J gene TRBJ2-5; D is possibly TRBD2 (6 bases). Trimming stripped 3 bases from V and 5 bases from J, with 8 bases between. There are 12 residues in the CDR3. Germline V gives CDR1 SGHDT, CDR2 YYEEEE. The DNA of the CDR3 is TGTGCCAGCAGCTCGGCGGGGGAGACCCAGTACTTC. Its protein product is CASSSAGETQYF.

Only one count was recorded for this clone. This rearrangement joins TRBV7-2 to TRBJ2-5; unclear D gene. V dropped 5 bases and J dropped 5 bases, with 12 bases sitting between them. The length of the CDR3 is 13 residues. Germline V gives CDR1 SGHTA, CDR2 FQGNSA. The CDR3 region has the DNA TGTGCCAGCAGCCCTCAAGCTAGGGAGACCCAGTACTTC. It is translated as CASSPQARETQYF.

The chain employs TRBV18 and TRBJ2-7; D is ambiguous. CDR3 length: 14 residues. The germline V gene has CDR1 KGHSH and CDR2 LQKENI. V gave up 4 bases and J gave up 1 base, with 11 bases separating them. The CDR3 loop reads CASSQTDTSYEQYF. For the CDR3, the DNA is TGTGCCAGCTCACAAACTGATACTTCCTACGAGCAGTACTTC.

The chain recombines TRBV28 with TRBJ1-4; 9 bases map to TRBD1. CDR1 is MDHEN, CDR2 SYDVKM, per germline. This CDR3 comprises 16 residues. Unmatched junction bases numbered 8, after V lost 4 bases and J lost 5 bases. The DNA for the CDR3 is TGTGCCAGCAGTTCGGAGACAGGGGGGTCCAATGAAAAACTGTTTTTT. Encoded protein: CASSSETGGSNEKLFF.

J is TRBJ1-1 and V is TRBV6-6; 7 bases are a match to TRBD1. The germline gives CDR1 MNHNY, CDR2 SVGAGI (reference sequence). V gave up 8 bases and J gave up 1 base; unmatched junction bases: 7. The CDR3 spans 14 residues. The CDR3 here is CASPPGQSNTEAFF. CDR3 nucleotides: TGTGCCAGCCCTCCGGGACAGTCGAACACTGAAGCTTTCTTT.

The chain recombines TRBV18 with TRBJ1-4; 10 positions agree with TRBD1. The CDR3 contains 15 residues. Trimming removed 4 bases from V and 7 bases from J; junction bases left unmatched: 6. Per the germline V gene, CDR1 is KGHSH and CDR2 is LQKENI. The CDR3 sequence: CASSRPGTGVEKLFF. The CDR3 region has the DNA TGTGCCAGCTCACGGCCCGGGACAGGGGTTGAAAAACTGTTTTTT. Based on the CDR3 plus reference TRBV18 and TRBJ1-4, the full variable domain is NAGVMQNPRHLVRRRGQEARLRCSPMKGHSHVYWYRQLPEEGLKFMVYLQKENIIDESGMPKERFSAEFPKEGPSILRIQQVVRGDSAAYFCASSRPGTGVEKLFFGSGTQLSVL.

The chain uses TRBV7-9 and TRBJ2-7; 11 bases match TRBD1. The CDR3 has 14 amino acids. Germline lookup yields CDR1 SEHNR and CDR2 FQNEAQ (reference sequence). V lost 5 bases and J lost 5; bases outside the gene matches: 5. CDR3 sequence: CASSPGQGAHEQYF. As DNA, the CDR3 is TGTGCCAGCAGCCCCGGACAGGGGGCGCACGAGCAGTACTTC. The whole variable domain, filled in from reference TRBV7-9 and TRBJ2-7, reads DTGVSQNPRHKITKRGQNVTFRCDPISEHNRLYWYRQTLGQGPEFLTYFQNEAQLEKSRLLSDRFSAERPKGSFSTLEIQRTEQGDSAMYLCASSPGQGAHEQYFGPGTRLTVT.

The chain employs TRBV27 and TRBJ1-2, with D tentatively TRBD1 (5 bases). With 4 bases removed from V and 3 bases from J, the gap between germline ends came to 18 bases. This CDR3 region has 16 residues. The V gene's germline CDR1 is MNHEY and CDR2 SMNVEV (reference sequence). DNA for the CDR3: TGTGCCAGCAGTTCCGGGGGTTGGTGGCTAGACTATGGCTACACCTTC. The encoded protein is CASSSGGWWLDYGYTF.